These T cell receptor beta chains were read from a single sample in a study of human T cells and chemical hapten exposure. Via MiXCR, TCRdb re-called the RACE reads, giving one row per CDR3 protein. This sample has about 380,000 distinct CDR3 sequences; more than 4.5% occur once, and the top ten carry 2% to 3%. The specimen comprised whole blood, sampled in connection with sensitization to the hapten diphenylcyclopropenone (DPC). The receptors were sampled from a woman aged 45-60 years with alopecia areata. Some clones in this sample may be carry-over from other donors' samples. The CDR3 runs from the conserved cysteine through the conserved F or W. The D gene is left open where the match is weak. Size tells how often a clone was seen (once, few, many) or the class of an expanded clone, and some rows leave it out.

clone size: many
V gene: TRBV6-6
D gene: TRBD2
J gene: TRBJ2-7
CDR3 DNA: TGTGCCAGCAGTTACGGACTAGCGGGAGGACTCTCCTACGAGCAGTACTTC
CDR3 protein: CASSYGLAGGLSYEQYF

clone size: -
V gene: TRBV28
D gene: TRBD1
J gene: TRBJ2-1
CDR3 DNA: TGTGCCAGCAGAACGACAGGGGTTGGGCATGAGCAGTTCTTC
CDR3 protein: CASRTTGVGHEQFF

clone size: few
V gene: TRBV5-6
D gene: -
J gene: TRBJ1-2
CDR3 DNA: TGTGCCAGCAGCTTTGGTGTCAGGACTAACTATGGCTACACCTTC
CDR3 protein: CASSFGVRTNYGYTF

clone size: -
V gene: TRBV21-1
D gene: -
J gene: TRBJ1-1
CDR3 DNA: TGTGCCAGCAGCAAAATGGCCGTTAGGGTTGGGGTATTTGGCACTGAAGCTTTCTTT
CDR3 protein: CASSKMAVRVGVFGTEAFF

clone size: few
V gene: TRBV11-2
D gene: -
J gene: TRBJ1-4
CDR3 DNA: TGTGCCAGCAGCTTTGGGTATGGCCCAAAGGAGAAACTGTTTTTT
CDR3 protein: CASSFGYGPKEKLFF

clone size: many
V gene: TRBV3-1
D gene: TRBD2
J gene: TRBJ2-1
CDR3 DNA: TGTGCCAGCAGCCAGTCCCCGGGACTAGCGCAGCATGAGCAGTTCTTC
CDR3 protein: CASSQSPGLAQHEQFF

clone size: -
V gene: TRBV5-4
D gene: -
J gene: TRBJ1-4
CDR3 DNA: TGTGCCAGCAGCTTGGCCGGAGGACCTGAAAAACTGTTTTTT
CDR3 protein: CASSLAGGPEKLFF

clone size: -
V gene: TRBV20-1
D gene: TRBD1
J gene: TRBJ1-6
CDR3 DNA: TGCAGTGCTAGACAAGCGGGACAGTATAATTCACCCCTCCACTTT
CDR3 protein: CSARQAGQYNSPLHF

clone size: few
V gene: TRBV6-5
D gene: -
J gene: TRBJ1-2
CDR3 DNA: TGTGCCAGCAGTTACTCTTCAGGGTCATCTAGATATGGCTACACCTTC
CDR3 protein: CASSYSSGSSRYGYTF

clone size: -
V gene: TRBV3-1
D gene: -
J gene: TRBJ2-5
CDR3 DNA: TGTGCCAGCAAGACTGCGGGGACCCAGTACTTC
CDR3 protein: CASKTAGTQYF

clone size: -
V gene: TRBV6-1
D gene: TRBD1
J gene: TRBJ1-5
CDR3 DNA: TGTGCCAGCAGGTGGACAGGGATGGGCAATCAGCCCCAGCATTTT
CDR3 protein: CASRWTGMGNQPQHF

clone size: many
V gene: TRBV7-2
D gene: TRBD2
J gene: TRBJ2-1
CDR3 DNA: TGTGCCAGCAGCATAAGCGGGAGTGGAGATGAGCAGTTCTTC
CDR3 protein: CASSISGSGDEQFF

clone size: many
V gene: TRBV29-1
D gene: TRBD1
J gene: TRBJ1-1
CDR3 DNA: TGCAGCGTAGAGGACAGGGCTGGGACTGAAGCTTTCTTT
CDR3 protein: CSVEDRAGTEAFF

clone size: -
V gene: TRBV7-6
D gene: TRBD1
J gene: TRBJ2-1
CDR3 DNA: TGTGCCAGCAGCTTTACGACAGGGGCCTACAATGAGCAGTTCTTC
CDR3 protein: CASSFTTGAYNEQFF

clone size: many
V gene: TRBV5-1
D gene: -
J gene: TRBJ1-2
CDR3 DNA: TGCGCCAGCAGCTTGGCGTTGGCAGCTGATAACTATGGCTACACCTTC
CDR3 protein: CASSLALAADNYGYTF

clone size: many
V gene: TRBV10-2
D gene: -
J gene: TRBJ2-3
CDR3 DNA: TGCGCCAGCAGCGGCGGGACCACAGATACGCAGTATTTT
CDR3 protein: CASSGGTTDTQYF

clone size: -
V gene: TRBV7-2
D gene: -
J gene: TRBJ2-3
CDR3 DNA: TGTGCCAGCAGTCGTAAGGCGGCAGCCTCTTCCACAGATACGCAGTATTTT
CDR3 protein: CASSRKAAASSTDTQYF

clone size: few
V gene: TRBV20-1
D gene: -
J gene: TRBJ1-6
CDR3 DNA: TGCAGTGCTAGCCCGGGGGGAACGAATTCACCCCTCCACTTT
CDR3 protein: CSASPGGTNSPLHF

clone size: many
V gene: TRBV5-4
D gene: -
J gene: TRBJ1-6
CDR3 DNA: TGTGCCAGCAGCGCGGACAAGAGCTCCTATAATTCACCCCTCCACTTT
CDR3 protein: CASSADKSSYNSPLHF

clone size: -
V gene: TRBV9
D gene: -
J gene: TRBJ2-7
CDR3 DNA: TGTGCCAGCAGCGTAGATCCCTCTGGGCGGGCCCCCTACGAGCAGTACTTC
CDR3 protein: CASSVDPSGRAPYEQYF

clone size: many
V gene: TRBV5-1
D gene: -
J gene: TRBJ2-5
CDR3 DNA: TGCGCCAGCAGCTTGGCCGGTACCGGACTAACCTTCCAAGAGACCCAGTACTTC
CDR3 protein: CASSLAGTGLTFQETQYF

clone size: many
V gene: TRBV4-3
D gene: TRBD2
J gene: TRBJ2-3
CDR3 DNA: TGCGCCAGCAGCCAAGCCGTGCCCCGGACTAGCGGCCGCACAGATACGCAGTATTTT
CDR3 protein: CASSQAVPRTSGRTDTQYF